The 28 T cell receptor beta chains below all came from one sample that was sequenced in a study of T cells in Graves' hyperthyroidism and ophthalmopathy (dated by TCRdb to between 2019 and 2020). Libraries were constructed by multiplex PCR. The reads were generated on an Illumina HiSeq 2000. The TCR beta CDR3 regions were amplified from RNA transcripts. The first round of RT-PCR for the TCR CDR3 was performed with the HTBI primer set and the Qiagen OneStep RT-PCR kit. Using fastp trimming at Q25 and MiXCR clonotype assembly, TCRdb reanalyzed the public sequencing data and kept in-frame beta chains. CDR3 protein sequences are deduplicated, and each keeps its most common genes and DNA. Counted in this sample were some 500,000 distinct CDR3 sequences; approximately 15% of them appeared once. The leading ten clones occupy 17% of the sample. Input material: blood. The receptor source for this set is a woman under 30 with Graves' hyperthyroidism.

The V gene is TRBV5-1, the J gene TRBJ2-2; 9 bases are a match to TRBD2. CDR3 length: 16 amino acids. Germline V gives CDR1 SGHRS, CDR2 YFSETQ. With 5 bases clipped from V and 6 bases from J, the junction kept 11 bases outside the gene matches. CDR3 residues: CASSFSGREFPGELFF. CDR3 DNA: TGCGCCAGCAGTTTTAGCGGGAGAGAGTTCCCCGGGGAGCTGTTTTTT.

Points on this clonotype: It may be a read error: a sequence one base away is much more abundant. The genes are TRBV7-6 and TRBJ1-1, with D perhaps matching TRBD1 (5 bases). The germline V gene has CDR1 SGHVS and CDR2 FNYEAQ. This CDR3 contains 15 residues. Trimming took 2 bases from V and 3 from J, leaving 13 bases between them. The CDR3 sequence is CASSLSGAGHTEAFF. CDR3 coding DNA: TGTGCCAGCAGCTTATCTGGTGCGGGGCACACTGAAGCTTTCTTT.

This clonotype showed up many times. This chain joins TRBV20-1 and TRBJ1-2; 10 nucleotides line up with TRBD1. V dropped 6 bases and J dropped 4; count of bases not matched to a gene: 8. Germline CDR1 reads DFQATT; CDR2 reads SNEGSKA (reference sequence). This CDR3 is 14 amino acids long. CDR3 loop: CSAEGTGVSYGYTF. The CDR3 DNA follows: TGCAGTGCAGAGGGGACAGGGGTCTCCTATGGCTACACCTTC.

This clonotype was seen ten or more times. The CDR3 nucleotides are TGTGCCAGCAGCTTAGATGTGCATTACGAGCAGTACTTC. This translates into CASSLDVHYEQYF. The chain uses TRBV7-6 and TRBJ2-7; no clear D gene. V was clipped by 1 base and J by 4 bases, with 8 bases between them. Germline V gene data show CDR1 as SGHVS and CDR2 as FNYEAQ. This CDR3 has 13 amino acids.

This clonotype appeared many times. The chain recombines TRBV12-3 or TRBV12-4 with TRBJ1-5; D gene uncertain. The CDR3 has 16 amino acids. V was clipped by 2 bases and J by 2 bases, with 13 bases between them. The DNA of the CDR3 is TGTGCCAGCAGTTTATCGGGGAGAAGTGGCAATCAGCCCCAGCATTTT. It yields the protein CASSLSGRSGNQPQHF.

In its sample, this clonotype was seen a few times. The chain recombines TRBV6-5 with TRBJ1-2; D unclear. Trimming shortened V by 2 bases and J by 8 bases, and 12 bases separated the two germline ends. CDR1 MNHEY and CDR2 SVGAGI come from the germline V gene. This CDR3 spans 13 amino acids. CDR3 amino acids: CASSYEFFRGYTF. The CDR3 bases are TGTGCCAGCAGTTACGAGTTCTTCAGGGGCTACACCTTC.

This clonotype was picked up many times. This rearrangement joins TRBV9 to TRBJ2-2, with D perhaps TRBD1 (5 bases). In germline, CDR1 is SGDLS, CDR2 YYNGEE. The CDR3 contains 15 residues. V gave up 4 bases and J gave up 2 bases, with 12 bases separating them. DNA for the CDR3: TGTGCCAGCAGCCACCGGACAACCAACACCGGGGAGCTGTTTTTT. Amino acid sequence: CASSHRTTNTGELFF.

V is TRBV27 and J is TRBJ2-1; TRBD2 agrees at 9 bases. CDR3 size: 19 residues. The V gene's germline CDR1 is MNHEY and CDR2 SMNVEV (reference sequence). Trimming at V came to 7 bases and at J to 2 bases, leaving 18 bases not matched to a gene. The CDR3 bases are TGTGCCAGCACTTTCACGGGTAGCGGGAGTATTGGCGCCTACAATGAGCAGTTCTTC. Encoded protein: CASTFTGSGSIGAYNEQFF.

This clonotype was observed at least ten times. The rearrangement links TRBV6-1 to TRBJ2-1; 7 bases align to TRBD1. V lost 5 bases and J lost 2; bases outside the gene matches: 6. Germline loops: CDR1 MNHNS, CDR2 SASEGT. The CDR3 has 15 amino acids. The CDR3 nucleotides are TGTGCCAGCAGTCCAGACAGGGCCACCTACAATGAGCAGTTCTTC. Residues: CASSPDRATYNEQFF.

This clonotype was observed at least ten times. This chain links TRBV10-3 with TRBJ1-1, with TRBD1 identical over 7 bases. Germline V gene sequence: CDR1 ENHRY, CDR2 SYGVKD. This CDR3 has 13 residues. Germline trimming cut 6 bases from V and 5 bases from J; bases unmatched to any gene: 6. The CDR3 protein is CAIREDRETEAFF. CDR3 sequence (DNA): TGTGCCATCAGAGAAGACAGGGAAACTGAAGCTTTCTTT.

This clonotype appeared a few times. The chain carries TRBV19 and TRBJ1-3; the D is unclear. The CDR3 extends over 15 amino acids. The V gene's germline CDR1 is LNHDA and CDR2 SQIVND (reference sequence). V lost 1 base and J 4 bases, leaving 11 bases between the germline ends. CDR3 DNA sequence: TGTGCCAGTAGTATAGGCCGGGGTGGAGGAAACACCATATATTTT. Residues: CASSIGRGGGNTIYF. Based on the CDR3 plus reference TRBV19 and TRBJ1-3, the full variable domain is DGGITQSPKYLFRKEGQNVTLSCEQNLNHDAMYWYRQDPGQGLRLIYYSQIVNDFQKGDIAEGYSVSREKKESFPLTVTSAQKNPTAFYLCASSIGRGGGNTIYFGEGSWLTVV.

This clonotype was detected many times. The J gene is TRBJ2-1, the V gene TRBV5-1; D is possibly TRBD2 (7 bases). This CDR3 spans 16 amino acids. Germline V gene sequence: CDR1 SGHRS, CDR2 YFSETQ. Trimming pared 0 bases from V and 1 base from J, leaving 11 bases between. The CDR3 sequence: CASSLAAGASYNEQFF. In DNA form, the CDR3 reads TGCGCCAGCAGCTTGGCGGCGGGGGCATCCTACAATGAGCAGTTCTTC.

J is TRBJ2-1 and V is TRBV7-9, with D hard to call. The CDR3 spans 13 residues. The V gene lost 1 base and the J gene lost 6 bases, with 7 bases spanning the gap. The V gene's germline CDR1 is SEHNR and CDR2 FQNEAQ (reference sequence). For the CDR3, the DNA is TGTGCCAGCAGCTTAGGAGTAGGCAATGAGCAGTTCTTC. Its translation: CASSLGVGNEQFF.

V usage is TRBV5-1 and J usage is TRBJ2-1; D is unclear. V was shortened by 2 bases and J by 10 bases, with 10 bases between the two germline ends. The CDR3 runs to 12 residues. Germline CDR1 reads SGHRS; CDR2 reads YFSETQ. This CDR3 reads CASSFGDGEQFF. As DNA, the CDR3 is TGCGCCAGCAGCTTCGGAGATGGGGAGCAGTTCTTC.

This clonotype was observed at least ten times. The chain recombines TRBV6-2 or TRBV6-3 with TRBJ1-2; D is unresolved. Trimming left V 8 bases short and J 8 bases short, with 24 bases between. Germline V gene lookup returns CDR1 MNHEY and CDR2 SVGEGT. This CDR3 is built from 15 residues. CDR3 protein: CASGPYGLRLGGYTF. DNA for the CDR3: TGTGCCAGCGGACCGTATGGACTACGTTTGGGAGGCTACACCTTC.

A word on this clonotype: Possible read error: a much larger clone is one base away. This chain joins TRBV3-1 and TRBJ1-2; D is undetermined. Germline V lookup: CDR1 LGHDT, CDR2 YNNKEL (reference sequence). The CDR3 sequence is 14 residues long. The CDR3 spells CASNQDGGNYGYTF. CDR3 DNA: TGTGCCAGCAACCAAGACGGCGGAAACTATGGCTACACCTTC. Together with reference TRBV3-1 and TRBJ1-2, the CDR3 gives the full variable domain: DTAVSQTPKYLVTQMGNDKSIKCEQNLGHDTMYWYKQDSKKFLKIMFSYNNKELIINETVPNRFSPKSPDKAHLNLHINSLELGDSAVYFCASNQDGGNYGYTFGSGTRLTVV.

This clonotype showed up many times. The chain carries TRBV27 and TRBJ1-1, with TRBD1 as a possible D gene (5 bases). The CDR3 extends over 14 amino acids. The V gene's germline CDR1 is MNHEY and CDR2 SMNVEV (reference sequence). With 0 bases removed from V and 4 bases from J, the gap between germline ends came to 9 bases. Written as DNA, the CDR3 is TGTGCCAGCAGTTTATCGGGTAGGGGCACTGAAGCTTTCTTT. Its protein is CASSLSGRGTEAFF.

The CDR3 DNA sequence: TGCGCCAGCAGCCATCCCGGACTAGCGGGAGATAGGGCAGATACGCAGTATTTT. It translates to CASSHPGLAGDRADTQYF. The chain uses TRBV4-1 and TRBJ2-3; the match to TRBD2 covers 13 bases. CDR1 and CDR2 from the germline V gene are MGHRA and YSYEKL. V shed 3 bases and J 4 bases; nucleotides not matched to a gene: 10. This CDR3 has 18 amino acids.

A few counts support this clonotype. A much larger clone is a single base away; this may be a read error. The genes are TRBV2 and TRBJ2-1; 8 bases map to TRBD1. Per germline, CDR1 SNHLY and CDR2 FYNNEI. This CDR3 spans 14 amino acids. The CDR3, as DNA: TGTGCCGGCAGTTACACTGGACAGGGCACTGAGCAGTTCTTC. As protein: CAGSYTGQGTEQFF.

This clonotype came up many times. The chain uses TRBV11-3 and TRBJ2-3; possibly TRBD1 or TRBD2 for D (7 bases each). Germline CDR1 reads SGHNT; CDR2 reads YENEEA. The CDR3 runs 14 residues. V lost 5 bases and J lost 4, with 13 bases in between. The CDR3: CASSDRAGADTQYF. The CDR3 nucleotides are TGTGCCAGCAGCGACAGGGCGGGGGCAGATACGCAGTATTTT.

This clonotype appeared many times. The rearrangement uses TRBV5-6 and TRBJ2-7, with no clear D. This CDR3 region has 15 residues. V lost 3 bases, J lost 0 bases, and 13 bases lay in between. The germline V gene encodes CDR1 SGHDT and CDR2 YYEEEE. CDR3 DNA sequence: TGTGCCAGCAGCTATAGGACGGTAAGCTCCTACGAGCAGTACGTC. As protein: CASSYRTVSSYEQYV.

This clonotype occurred many times. The rearrangement uses TRBV12-3 or TRBV12-4 and TRBJ2-2; possible D gene TRBD2, 6 bases. V dropped 5 bases and J dropped 2 bases, with 12 bases sitting between them. The CDR3 sequence is 15 residues long. CDR3 nucleotides: TGTGCCAGCAGTCCGGGCGGGACCAACACCGGGGAGCTGTTTTTT. This sequence encodes CASSPGGTNTGELFF.

This clonotype was observed at least ten times. J is TRBJ1-1 and V is TRBV18; 10 nucleotides agree with TRBD1. Germline V gene lookup returns CDR1 KGHSH and CDR2 LQKENI. With V trimmed by 5 bases and J by 0 bases, 6 bases remained unmatched. The CDR3 is 16 residues long. The CDR3 coding sequence is TGTGCCAGCTCAAGACAGGGGGCAGGGGTGAACACTGAAGCTTTCTTT. Residues: CASSRQGAGVNTEAFF.

This sequence joins TRBV20-1 and TRBJ2-7; TRBD2 aligns across 7 bases. J was trimmed by 3 bases and V by 6 bases; bases with no gene match: 8. The CDR3 runs 13 residues. The germline V gene encodes CDR1 DFQATT and CDR2 SNEGSKA (reference sequence). The CDR3 bases are TGCAGTGCCCCGGGAAGCGGGAACTACGAGCAGTACTTC. Its protein is CSAPGSGNYEQYF.

The chain joins TRBV18 to TRBJ2-5; 10 bases are shared with TRBD1. CDR3 length: 13 residues. Looked up from germline, CDR1 is KGHSH and CDR2 is LQKENI. V shed 6 bases and J 8 bases; nucleotides not matched to a gene: 6. CDR3 nucleotides: TGTGCCAGCTCCCGAGGACAGGGGGATACCCAGTACTTC. Residues: CASSRGQGDTQYF.

The rearrangement joins TRBV19 to TRBJ2-1; 8 bases are shared with TRBD1. The CDR3 length is 14 residues. V lost 3 bases, J lost 4 bases, and 2 bases stayed unmatched. The V gene's germline CDR1 is LNHDA and CDR2 SQIVND (reference sequence). CDR3 DNA sequence: TGTGCCAGTAGTATGGGACAGGATTACAATGAGCAGTTCTTC. It is translated as CASSMGQDYNEQFF.

This clonotype has more than one count but fewer than ten. The chain is built from TRBV6-1 and TRBJ2-1, with 9 bases fitting TRBD1. The germline V gene has CDR1 MNHNS and CDR2 SASEGT. The CDR3 has 13 residues. V shed 5 bases and J 9 bases; nucleotides not matched to a gene: 5. CDR3 protein: CASSFTGGGEQFF. In DNA form, the CDR3 reads TGTGCCAGCAGTTTCACAGGGGGCGGTGAGCAGTTCTTC.

In its sample, this clonotype was seen a few times. Since a much larger clone is just one base distant, this may be a read error. The chain has TRBV6-2 or TRBV6-3 and TRBJ1-1; no clear D. The CDR3 contains 13 residues. Germline V CDR1 and CDR2: MNHEY, SVGEGT. V was clipped by 5 bases and J by 1 base, with 8 bases between them. The CDR3: CASSDGRNTEAFF. CDR3 DNA sequence: TGTGCCAGCAGTGACGGCAGGAACACTGAAGCTTTCTTT.